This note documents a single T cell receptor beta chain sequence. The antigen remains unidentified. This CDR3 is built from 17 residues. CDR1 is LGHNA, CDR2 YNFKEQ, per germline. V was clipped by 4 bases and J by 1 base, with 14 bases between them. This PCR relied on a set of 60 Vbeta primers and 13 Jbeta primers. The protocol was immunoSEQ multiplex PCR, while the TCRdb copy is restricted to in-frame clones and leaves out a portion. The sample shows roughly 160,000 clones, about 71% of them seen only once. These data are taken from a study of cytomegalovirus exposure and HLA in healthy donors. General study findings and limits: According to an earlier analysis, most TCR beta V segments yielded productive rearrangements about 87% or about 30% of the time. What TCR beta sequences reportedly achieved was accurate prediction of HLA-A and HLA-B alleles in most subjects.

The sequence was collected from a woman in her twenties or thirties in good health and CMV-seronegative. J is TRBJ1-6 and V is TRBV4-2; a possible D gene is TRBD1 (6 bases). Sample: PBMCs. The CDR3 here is CASSRPTGLSYNSPLHF. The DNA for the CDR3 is TGTGCCAGCAGCCGACCGACAGGCCTTTCCTATAATTCACCCCTCCACTTT.